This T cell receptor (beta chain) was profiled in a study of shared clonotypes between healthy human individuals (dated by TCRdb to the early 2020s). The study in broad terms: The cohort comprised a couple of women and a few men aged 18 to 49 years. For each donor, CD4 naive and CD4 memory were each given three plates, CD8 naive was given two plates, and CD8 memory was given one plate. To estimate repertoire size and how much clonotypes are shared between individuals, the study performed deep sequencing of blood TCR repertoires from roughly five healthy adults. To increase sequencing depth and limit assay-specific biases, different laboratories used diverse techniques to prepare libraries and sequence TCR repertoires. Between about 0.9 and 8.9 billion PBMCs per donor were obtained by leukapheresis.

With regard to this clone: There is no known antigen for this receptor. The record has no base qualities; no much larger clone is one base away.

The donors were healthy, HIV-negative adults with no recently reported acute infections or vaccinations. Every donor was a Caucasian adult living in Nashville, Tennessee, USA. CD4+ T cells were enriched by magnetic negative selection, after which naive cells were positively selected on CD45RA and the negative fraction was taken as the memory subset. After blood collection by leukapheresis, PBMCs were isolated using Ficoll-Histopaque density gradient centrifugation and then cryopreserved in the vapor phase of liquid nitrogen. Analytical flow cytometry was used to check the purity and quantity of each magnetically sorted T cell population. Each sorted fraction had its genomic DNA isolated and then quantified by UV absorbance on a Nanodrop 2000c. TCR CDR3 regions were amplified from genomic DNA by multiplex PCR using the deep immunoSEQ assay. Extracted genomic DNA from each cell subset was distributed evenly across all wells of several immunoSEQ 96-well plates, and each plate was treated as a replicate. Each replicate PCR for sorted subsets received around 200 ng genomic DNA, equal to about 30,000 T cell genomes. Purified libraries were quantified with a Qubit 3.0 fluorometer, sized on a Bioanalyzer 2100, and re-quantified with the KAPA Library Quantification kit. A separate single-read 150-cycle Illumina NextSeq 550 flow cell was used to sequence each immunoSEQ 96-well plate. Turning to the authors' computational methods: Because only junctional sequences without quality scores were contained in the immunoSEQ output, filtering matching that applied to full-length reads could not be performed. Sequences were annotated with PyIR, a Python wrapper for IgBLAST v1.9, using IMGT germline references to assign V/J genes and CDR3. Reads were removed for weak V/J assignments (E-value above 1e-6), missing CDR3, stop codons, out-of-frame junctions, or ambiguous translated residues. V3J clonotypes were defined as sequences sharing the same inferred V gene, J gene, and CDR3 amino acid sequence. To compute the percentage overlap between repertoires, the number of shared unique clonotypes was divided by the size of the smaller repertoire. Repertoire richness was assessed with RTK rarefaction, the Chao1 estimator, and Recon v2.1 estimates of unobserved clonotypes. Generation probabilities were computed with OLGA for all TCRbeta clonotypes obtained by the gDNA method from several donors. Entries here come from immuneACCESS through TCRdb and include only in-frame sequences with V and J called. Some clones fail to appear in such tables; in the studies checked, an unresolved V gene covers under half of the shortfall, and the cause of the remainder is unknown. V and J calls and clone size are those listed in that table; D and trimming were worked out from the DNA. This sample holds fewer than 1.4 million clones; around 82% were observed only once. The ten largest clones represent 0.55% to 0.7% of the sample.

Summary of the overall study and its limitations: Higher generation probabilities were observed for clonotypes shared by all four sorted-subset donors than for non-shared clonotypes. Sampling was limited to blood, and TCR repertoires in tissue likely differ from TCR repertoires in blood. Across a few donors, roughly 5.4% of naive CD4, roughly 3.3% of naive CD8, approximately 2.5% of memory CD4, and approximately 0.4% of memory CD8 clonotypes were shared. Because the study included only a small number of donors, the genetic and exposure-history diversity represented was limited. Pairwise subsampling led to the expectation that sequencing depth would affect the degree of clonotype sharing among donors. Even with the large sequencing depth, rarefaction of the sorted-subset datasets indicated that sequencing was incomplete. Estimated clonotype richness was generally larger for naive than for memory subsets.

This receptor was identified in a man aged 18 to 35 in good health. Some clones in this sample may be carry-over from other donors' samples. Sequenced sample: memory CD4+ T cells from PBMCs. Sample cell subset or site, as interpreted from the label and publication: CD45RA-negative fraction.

The DNA sequence follows: TGCAGCGGACAGGGAGGAAACACTGAAGCTTTCTTT. It specifies CSGQGGNTEAFF. The sequence joins TRBV29-1 to TRBJ1-1, and TRBD1 matches 7 of the central bases. According to the germline V gene, CDR1 reads SQVTM and CDR2 reads ANQGSEA. Clipping removes 7 bases from V and 2 bases from J, with 4 as the unmatched junction base count. There are 12 amino acids in the CDR3, from cysteine to phenylalanine inclusive. Only the CDR3 DNA stays, 36 bases, in frame from base 1.